Presented here are 26 T cell receptor beta chains from one specimen sequenced in a study of blood T cell repertoires in COVID-19. Sequencing was performed with immunoSEQ multiplex PCR; in TCRdb, only in-frame clones are kept and a portion is missing. The data contain around 200,000 clones, approximately 82% of them singletons. The specimen was peripheral blood. The receptors come from a woman aged 45-59 years with acute or convalescent COVID-19.

This clone was recorded only once. The V and J genes are TRBV27 and TRBJ2-1; 9 bases line up with TRBD2. CDR1 MNHEY and CDR2 SMNVEV come from the germline V gene (reference sequence). The CDR3 consists of 16 residues. The ends lost 0 bases at V and 1 base at J; junction bases unmatched: 1. CDR3 DNA: TGTGCCAGCAGTTTATCCCTAGCGGGATCCTACAATGAGCAGTTCTTC. It is translated as CASSLSLAGSYNEQFF.

V is TRBV18 and J is TRBJ2-2; maybe TRBD2 (7 bases). With 4 bases removed from V and 3 bases from J, the gap between germline ends came to 18 bases. Germline V gene sequence: CDR1 KGHSH, CDR2 LQKENI. The CDR3 runs 17 residues. The CDR3 nucleotides are TGTGCCAGCTCACTCAATTCGGGGGGCGATGACACCGGGGAGCTGTTTTTT. This codes for CASSLNSGGDDTGELFF.

The rearrangement uses TRBV10-3 and TRBJ2-1; D remains ambiguous. Trimming took off 2 bases at V and 9 bases at J, with 5 bases between the two ends. Per germline, CDR1 ENHRY and CDR2 SYGVKD. There are 11 residues in the CDR3. In DNA form, the CDR3 reads TGTGCCATCAGTGAGACTCTTGAGCAGTTCTTC. It is translated as CAISETLEQFF.

The chain joins TRBV15 to TRBJ2-3, with TRBD2 matching over 8 bases. Trimming took 5 bases from V and 4 from J; bases not matched to a gene: 8. CDR1 and CDR2 (germline): LNHNV, YYDKDF (reference sequence). This CDR3 region has 15 residues. The CDR3 protein is CATSRQAGVADTQYF. The DNA of the CDR3 is TGTGCCACCAGCCGGCAAGCGGGAGTTGCAGATACGCAGTATTTT.

There are many counts of this clone. The chain employs TRBV3-1 (or the pseudogene TRBV3-2) and TRBJ2-7; 8 bases are a match to TRBD1. There are 16 residues in the CDR3. Germline values: CDR1 LGHDT, CDR2 YNNKEL (reference sequence). Trimming removed 4 bases from V and 3 bases from J; junction bases left unmatched: 11. CDR3 sequence reads: CASSPQVGTGLYEQYF. The CDR3 bases are TGTGCCAGCAGCCCTCAAGTGGGGACAGGACTCTACGAGCAGTACTTC.

The V call is TRBV2, the J call TRBJ1-6; D possibly corresponds to TRBD1 (5 bases). Germline values: CDR1 SNHLY, CDR2 FYNNEI. There are 15 residues in the CDR3. V shed 2 bases and J shed 7 bases, with 12 bases lying between them. CDR3: CASSEWGQGNSPLHF. CDR3 nucleotides: TGTGCCAGCAGTGAATGGGGCCAAGGGAATTCACCCCTCCACTTT.

The J gene is TRBJ1-5, the V gene TRBV28; perhaps TRBD1 as D (5 bases). The V end lost 8 bases, the J end lost 3 bases, and 17 bases lay between the germline ends. The CDR3 is made up of 15 amino acids. CDR1 is MDHEN and CDR2 is SYDVKM in the germline V gene. The CDR3 DNA follows: TGTGCCAGCGGGGAAATCGGGGGTTACAATCAGCCCCAGCATTTT. Protein sequence: CASGEIGGYNQPQHF. Looking up the rest from reference TRBV28 and TRBJ1-5 gives the full variable domain: DVKVTQSSRYLVKRTGEKVFLECVQDMDHENMFWYRQDPGLGLRLIYFSYDVKMKEKGDIPEGYSVSREKKERFSLILESASTNQTSMYLCASGEIGGYNQPQHFGDGTRLSIL.

The CDR3 region is CASSAWGGEGGYTF. The DNA for the CDR3 is TGTGCCAGCAGCGCCTGGGGGGGCGAGGGTGGCTACACCTTC. The chain employs TRBV9 and TRBJ1-2; possible D gene TRBD1, 6 bases. This CDR3 region has 14 residues. The V and J ends lost 3 bases and 7 bases respectively, with 16 bases between them. Germline CDR1 is SGDLS and CDR2 is YYNGEE.

This clone was recorded only once. The chain uses TRBV14 and TRBJ2-1; 9 nucleotides line up with TRBD2. CDR3 length equals 16 residues. Germline CDR1 and CDR2: SGHDN and FVKESK. After removal of 6 bases from V and 4 bases from J, the junction contained 10 bases not matched to a gene. CDR3 nucleotide sequence: TGTGCCAGCAGACCCTCTATGCGGGAGGGGTACAATGAGCAGTTCTTC. It encodes CASRPSMREGYNEQFF.

This clone showed up just a few times. The CDR3 region has the DNA TGTGCCAGCAGCCAAGATTTGGCGGGAGGGTCCGAGCAGTACTTC. This encodes CASSQDLAGGSEQYF. This chain uses TRBV3-1 (or the pseudogene TRBV3-2) with TRBJ2-7, with 9 bases lining up with TRBD2. The germline gives CDR1 LGHDT, CDR2 YNNKEL (reference sequence). Germline trimming cut 0 bases from V and 6 bases from J; bases unmatched to any gene: 6. The CDR3 runs to 15 residues.

The rearrangement links TRBV6-4 to TRBJ2-1; D gene unclear. This CDR3 comprises 15 residues. With 0 bases removed from V and 11 bases from J, the gap between germline ends came to 17 bases. Germline-derived CDR1 and CDR2 are MRHNA and SNTAGT. CDR3 sequence: CASSDSAVSSLQQFF. The CDR3 coding sequence is TGTGCCAGCAGTGACTCCGCGGTGTCGTCGCTACAGCAGTTCTTC.

The chain joins TRBV6-6 to TRBJ2-7; D gene unclear. Germline loops: CDR1 MNHNY, CDR2 SVGAGI (reference sequence). V lost 6 bases and J lost 2, with 8 bases in between. The CDR3 has 12 residues. This chain's CDR3 is CASSQAPYEQYF. CDR3 nucleotides: TGTGCCAGCAGCCAGGCCCCCTACGAGCAGTACTTC.

CDR3 residues: CATSPHGQGLAKNIQYF. CDR3 coding DNA: TGTGCCACCAGCCCCCACGGACAGGGGTTAGCCAAAAACATTCAGTACTTC. The rearrangement links TRBV15 to TRBJ2-4, with 9 bases that match TRBD1. The ends lost 5 bases at V and 0 bases at J; junction bases unmatched: 8. CDR1 LNHNV and CDR2 YYDKDF come from the germline V gene (reference sequence). CDR3 length equals 17 residues.

J is TRBJ2-1 and V is TRBV7-6, with D hard to call. V lost 1 base to trimming and J lost 9 bases, with 10 bases between them. The CDR3 has 13 residues. The germline V gene encodes CDR1 SGHVS and CDR2 FNYEAQ. CDR3 loop: CASSLVKEFEQFF. In DNA, the CDR3 is TGTGCCAGCAGCTTAGTCAAGGAGTTTGAGCAGTTCTTC.

The J gene is TRBJ2-7, the V gene TRBV12-3 or TRBV12-4; D ambiguous. The length of the CDR3 is 12 residues. Trimming stripped 5 bases from V and 7 bases from J, with 12 bases between. The CDR3 reads CASSRSSMEQYF. Here the CDR3 DNA reads TGTGCCAGCAGTCGGAGTTCTATGGAGCAGTACTTC.

DNA for the CDR3: TGTGCCAGTAGCCGGCCGGGAGCCTACGAGCAGTACTTC. Amino acid sequence: CASSRPGAYEQYF. The chain recombines TRBV19 with TRBJ2-7, with a weak D call TRBD2 (6 bases). Trimming pared 6 bases from V and 2 bases from J, leaving 11 bases between. Germline values: CDR1 LNHDA, CDR2 SQIVND (reference sequence). The CDR3 consists of 13 residues.

CDR3 DNA sequence: TGTGCCAGCAGTTTAGCCAACTTCAATGAGCAGTTCTTC. Translation: CASSLANFNEQFF. The V and J genes are TRBV27 and TRBJ2-1; D is uncertain. The CDR3 contains 13 residues. CDR1 and CDR2 (germline): MNHEY, SMNVEV (reference sequence). Trimming left V 2 bases short and J 6 bases short, with 8 bases between.

The CDR3 region has the DNA TGCGCCAGCGCCGCACCGGGTGTGGAGACCCAGTACTTC. Translation: CASAAPGVETQYF. The gene calls are TRBV10-2 and TRBJ2-5; D gene ambiguous. Trimming took 8 bases from V and 5 from J, leaving 15 bases between them. The CDR3 is 13 amino acids. The germline CDR1 and CDR2 sequences are WSHSY and SAAADI.

The chain is built from TRBV5-1 and TRBJ1-1; D remains unclear. The CDR3 is made up of 16 amino acids. With 2 bases removed from V and 4 bases from J, the gap between germline ends came to 18 bases. Germline CDR1 and CDR2: SGHRS and YFSETQ. This CDR3 is CASSLEGITQGTEAFF. The CDR3 nucleotides read TGCGCCAGCAGCTTAGAGGGAATCACCCAAGGCACTGAAGCTTTCTTT.

The rearrangement joins TRBV5-6 to TRBJ2-2, with 10 nucleotides matching TRBD2. Germline CDR1 and CDR2: SGHDT and YYEEEE. The CDR3 spans 16 residues. Losses at the gene ends were 1 base for V and 7 bases for J; bases not matched to a gene: 7. The CDR3 spells CASSLRLAGAGGELFF. In DNA form, the CDR3 reads TGTGCCAGCAGCTTGAGGCTAGCGGGAGCTGGCGGGGAGCTGTTTTTT. The entire variable domain, with the rest obtained from reference TRBV5-6 and TRBJ2-2, is as follows: DAGVTQSPTHLIKTRGQQVTLRCSPKSGHDTVSWYQQALGQGPQFIFQYYEEEERQRGNFPDRFSGHQFPNYSSELNVNALLLGDSALYLCASSLRLAGAGGELFFGEGSRLTVL.

V gene TRBV6-4 combines with J gene TRBJ1-4, with 7 bases that match TRBD1. The V gene end was trimmed by 0 bases and the J gene end by 4 bases; junction bases not matched to a gene: 2. Per germline, CDR1 MRHNA and CDR2 SNTAGT. This CDR3 has 15 residues. The CDR3 DNA sequence: TGTGCCAGCAGTGACTCCCCAGGGGGTAATGAAAAACTGTTTTTT. This codes for CASSDSPGGNEKLFF.

This clone has a handful of counts. This rearrangement joins TRBV19 to TRBJ2-3; the match to TRBD2 covers 7 bases. The length of the CDR3 is 13 residues. Losses at the gene ends were 7 bases for V and 8 bases for J; bases not matched to a gene: 9. The germline V gene encodes CDR1 LNHDA and CDR2 SQIVND (reference sequence). The CDR3 loop reads CASIRAGESTQYF. CDR3 DNA sequence: TGTGCCAGTATAAGGGCGGGAGAGAGTACGCAGTATTTT.

The gene calls are TRBV10-2 and TRBJ2-3; 9 nucleotides match TRBD2. Germline CDR1 is WSHSY and CDR2 is SAAADI. CDR3 length: 16 residues. The V segment lost 3 bases and the J segment 1 base; nucleotides outside the gene matches: 5. CDR3: CASSDGGRAGTDTQYF. CDR3 DNA sequence: TGCGCCAGCAGTGATGGCGGGAGGGCTGGCACAGATACGCAGTATTTT.

Concerning this clone: Germline and junction disagree at one end, which may indicate a read error. The V and J genes are TRBV7-7 and TRBJ2-5, with D perhaps TRBD1 (5 bases). The CDR3 loop spans 17 amino acids. Germline V gives CDR1 SSHAT, CDR2 FNYEAQ (reference sequence). The chain's CDR3 is CASSLAPGMSIEETQYF. The CDR3, as DNA: TGTGCTAGCAGCTTAGCACCAGGGATGTCAATTGAAGAGACCCAGTACTTC.

This clone appeared a single time. This sequence joins TRBV3-1 (or the pseudogene TRBV3-2) and TRBJ1-1; TRBD1 might be the D (5 bases). V was cut by 0 bases and J by 4 bases, with 12 bases left in between. Germline V CDR1 and CDR2: LGHDT, YNNKEL (reference sequence). The CDR3 is made up of 15 amino acids. The CDR3 protein is CASSQEGRGPTEAFF. The CDR3 nucleotides are TGTGCCAGCAGCCAAGAGGGGCGTGGTCCCACTGAAGCTTTCTTT.

V is TRBV28 and J is TRBJ1-1; D is perhaps TRBD1 (5 bases). The CDR3 is 13 residues long. The V gene lost 2 bases and the J gene lost 6 bases, with 10 bases spanning the gap. The V gene's germline CDR1 is MDHEN and CDR2 SYDVKM. The CDR3 here is CASSLRGLPEAFF. The CDR3 nucleotides are TGTGCCAGCAGTTTAAGGGGTCTTCCTGAAGCTTTCTTT.